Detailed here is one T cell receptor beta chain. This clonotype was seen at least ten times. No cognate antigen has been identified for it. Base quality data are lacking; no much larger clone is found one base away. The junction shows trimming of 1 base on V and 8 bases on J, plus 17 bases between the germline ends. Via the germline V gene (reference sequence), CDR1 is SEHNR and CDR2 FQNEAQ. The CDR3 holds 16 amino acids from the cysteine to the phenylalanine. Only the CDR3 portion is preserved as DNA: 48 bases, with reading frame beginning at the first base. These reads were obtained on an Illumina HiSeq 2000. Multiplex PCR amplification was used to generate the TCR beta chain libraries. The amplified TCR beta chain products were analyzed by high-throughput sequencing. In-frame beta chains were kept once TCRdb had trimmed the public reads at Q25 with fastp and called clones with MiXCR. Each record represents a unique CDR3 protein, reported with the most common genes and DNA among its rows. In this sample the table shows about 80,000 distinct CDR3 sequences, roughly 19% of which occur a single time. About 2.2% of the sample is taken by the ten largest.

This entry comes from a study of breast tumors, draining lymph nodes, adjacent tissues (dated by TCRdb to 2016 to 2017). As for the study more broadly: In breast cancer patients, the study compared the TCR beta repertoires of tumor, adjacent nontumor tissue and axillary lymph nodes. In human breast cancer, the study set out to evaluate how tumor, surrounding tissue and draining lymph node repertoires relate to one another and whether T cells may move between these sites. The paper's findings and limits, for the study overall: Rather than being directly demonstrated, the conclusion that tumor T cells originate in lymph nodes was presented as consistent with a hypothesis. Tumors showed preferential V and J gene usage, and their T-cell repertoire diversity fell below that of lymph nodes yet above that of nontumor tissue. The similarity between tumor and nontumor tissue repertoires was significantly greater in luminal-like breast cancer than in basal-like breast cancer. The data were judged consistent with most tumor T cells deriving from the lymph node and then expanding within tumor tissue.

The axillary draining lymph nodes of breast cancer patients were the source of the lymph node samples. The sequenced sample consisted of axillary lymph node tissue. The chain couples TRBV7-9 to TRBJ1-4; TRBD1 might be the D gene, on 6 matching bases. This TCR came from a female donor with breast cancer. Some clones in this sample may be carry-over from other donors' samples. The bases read TGTGCCAGCAGCTTAGTTACCGGACAGATCGGAGAAAAACTGTTTTTT. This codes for CASSLVTGQIGEKLFF.